This T cell receptor (beta chain) was captured in a study of cytomegalovirus exposure and HLA in healthy donors. Study findings and constraints: While the bulk of TCR sequences proved rare, some public TCRs turned up in many donors.

Germline CDR1 KGHSH, CDR2 LQKENI. Trimming shortened V by 3 bases and J by 0 bases, and 9 bases separated the two germline ends. The CDR3 totals 14 residues. The PCR ran on 60 Vbeta and 13 Jbeta primers. The data were produced by immunoSEQ multiplex PCR, yet TCRdb's version contains in-frame clones alone and is incomplete. The sample table includes approximately 70,000 clones. Note on this clone: Its specificity is not known.

J is TRBJ2-7 and V is TRBV18; tentative D call: TRBD1 (6 bases). This TCR was recovered from a woman in her thirties in good health and CMV-seronegative. Specimen: PBMCs. The CDR3 coding sequence is TGTGCCAGCTCACCGAGACAGGACTCCTACGAGCAGTACTTC. It is translated as CASSPRQDSYEQYF. Variable domain in full (rest from reference TRBV18 and TRBJ2-7): NAGVMQNPRHLVRRRGQEARLRCSPMKGHSHVYWYRQLPEEGLKFMVYLQKENIIDESGMPKERFSAEFPKEGPSILRIQQVVRGDSAAYFCASSPRQDSYEQYFGPGTRLTVT.